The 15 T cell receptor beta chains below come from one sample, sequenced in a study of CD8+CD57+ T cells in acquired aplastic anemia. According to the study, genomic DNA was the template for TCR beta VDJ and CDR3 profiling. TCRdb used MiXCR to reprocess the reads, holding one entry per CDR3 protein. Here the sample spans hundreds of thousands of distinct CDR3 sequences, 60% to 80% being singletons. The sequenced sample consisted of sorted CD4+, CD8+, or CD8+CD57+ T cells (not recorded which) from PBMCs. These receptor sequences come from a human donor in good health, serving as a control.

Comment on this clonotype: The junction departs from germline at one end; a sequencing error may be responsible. The CDR3 reads CASRQGTGRAASF. CDR3 DNA: TGTGCCAGCAGACAGGGGACAGGGCGGGCTGCTTCCTTT. This sequence joins TRBV7-2 and TRBJ1-1; 9 bases agree with TRBD1. CDR3 length: 13 amino acids. CDR1 SGHTA and CDR2 FQGNSA come from the germline V gene.

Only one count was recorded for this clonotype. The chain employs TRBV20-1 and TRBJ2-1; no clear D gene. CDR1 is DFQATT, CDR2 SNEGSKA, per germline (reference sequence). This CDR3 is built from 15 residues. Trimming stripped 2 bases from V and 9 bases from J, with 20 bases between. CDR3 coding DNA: TGCAGTGCTAGACTAGGGCAGACTCAAAAGGGTGAGCAGTTCTTC. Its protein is CSARLGQTQKGEQFF.

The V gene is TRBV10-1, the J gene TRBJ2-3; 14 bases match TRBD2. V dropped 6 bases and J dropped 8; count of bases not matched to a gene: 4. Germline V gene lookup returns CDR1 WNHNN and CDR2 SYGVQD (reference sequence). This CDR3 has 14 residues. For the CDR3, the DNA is TGCGCCAGCAGGGCCGGGACTAGCGGGAGTACGCAGTATTTT. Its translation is CASRAGTSGSTQYF.

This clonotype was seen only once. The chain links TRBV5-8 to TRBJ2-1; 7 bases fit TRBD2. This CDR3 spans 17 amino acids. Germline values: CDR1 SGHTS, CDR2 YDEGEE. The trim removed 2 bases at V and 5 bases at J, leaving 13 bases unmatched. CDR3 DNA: TGTGCCAGCAGCTTTGTGGCCGGACTAGGGAGGGACAATGAGCAGTTCTTC. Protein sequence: CASSFVAGLGRDNEQFF.

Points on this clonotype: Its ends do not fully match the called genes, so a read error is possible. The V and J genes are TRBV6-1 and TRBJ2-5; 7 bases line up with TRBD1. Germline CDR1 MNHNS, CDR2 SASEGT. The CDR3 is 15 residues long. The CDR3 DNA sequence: TGTGCCATCAGTGAGTCGGTAAGGGGGCCGGAGACCCAGTACTTC. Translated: CAISESVRGPETQYF.

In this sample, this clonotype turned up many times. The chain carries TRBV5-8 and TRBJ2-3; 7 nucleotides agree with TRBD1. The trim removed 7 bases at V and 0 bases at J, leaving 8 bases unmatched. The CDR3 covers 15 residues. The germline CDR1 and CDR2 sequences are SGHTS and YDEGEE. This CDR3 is CASRRGGPSTDTQYF. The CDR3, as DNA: TGTGCCAGCCGCAGAGGGGGCCCCAGCACAGATACGCAGTATTTT.

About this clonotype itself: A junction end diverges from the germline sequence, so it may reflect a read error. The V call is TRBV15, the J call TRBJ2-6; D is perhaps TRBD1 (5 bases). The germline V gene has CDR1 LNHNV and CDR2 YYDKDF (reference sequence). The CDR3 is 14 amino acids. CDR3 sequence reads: CATSRGGESSVPTF. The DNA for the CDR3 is TGTGCCACCAGCAGAGGGGGCGAGTCCAGCGTCCCGACTTTC.

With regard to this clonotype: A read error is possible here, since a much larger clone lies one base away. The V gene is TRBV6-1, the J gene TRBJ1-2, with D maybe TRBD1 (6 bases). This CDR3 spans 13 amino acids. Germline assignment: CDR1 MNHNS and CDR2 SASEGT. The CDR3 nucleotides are TGTGCCAGCAAAGAGACAGGAAGCTATGGCTACGCCTTC. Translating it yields CASKETGSYGYAF.

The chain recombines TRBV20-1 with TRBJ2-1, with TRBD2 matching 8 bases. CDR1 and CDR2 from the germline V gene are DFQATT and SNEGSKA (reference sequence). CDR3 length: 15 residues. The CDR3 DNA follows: TGCACCGCTAGAGATCTATCGCGGGGGGACAATGAGCAGTTCTTC. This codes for CTARDLSRGDNEQFF.

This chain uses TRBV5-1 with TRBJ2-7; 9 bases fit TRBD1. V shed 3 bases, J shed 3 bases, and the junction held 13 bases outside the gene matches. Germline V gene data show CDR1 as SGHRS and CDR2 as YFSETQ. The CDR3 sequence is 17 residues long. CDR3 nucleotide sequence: TGCGCCAGCAGCTCGGGACAGGGAAATTCCGGGGTCTACGAGCAGTACTTC. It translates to CASSSGQGNSGVYEQYF.

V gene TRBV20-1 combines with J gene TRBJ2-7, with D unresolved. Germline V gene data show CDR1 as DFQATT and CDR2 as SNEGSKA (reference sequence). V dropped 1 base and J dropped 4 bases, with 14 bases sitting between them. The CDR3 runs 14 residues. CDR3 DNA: TGCAGTGCTAGAGGCGGACCCGAAAAGTACGAGCAGTACTTC. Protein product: CSARGGPEKYEQYF.

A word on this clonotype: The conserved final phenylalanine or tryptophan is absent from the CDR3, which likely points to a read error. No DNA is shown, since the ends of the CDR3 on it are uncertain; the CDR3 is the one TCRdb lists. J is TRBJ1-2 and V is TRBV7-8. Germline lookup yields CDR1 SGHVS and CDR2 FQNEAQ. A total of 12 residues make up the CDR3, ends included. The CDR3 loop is CASSITSGGGMS.

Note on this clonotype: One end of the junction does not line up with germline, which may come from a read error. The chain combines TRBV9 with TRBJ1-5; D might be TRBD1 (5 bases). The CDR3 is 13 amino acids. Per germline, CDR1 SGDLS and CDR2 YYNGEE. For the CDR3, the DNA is TGTGCCAGCAGCCGGGAGGACAATGACGCCGAGAATTTT. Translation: CASSREDNDAENF.

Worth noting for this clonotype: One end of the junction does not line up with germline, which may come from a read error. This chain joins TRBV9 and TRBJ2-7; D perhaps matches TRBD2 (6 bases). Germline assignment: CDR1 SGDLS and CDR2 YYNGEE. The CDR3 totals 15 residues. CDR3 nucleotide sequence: TGCGCCAGCAGCGAGGAGTATCGGGGGTCACCAAGGCAGTACTTC. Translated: CASSEEYRGSPRQYF.

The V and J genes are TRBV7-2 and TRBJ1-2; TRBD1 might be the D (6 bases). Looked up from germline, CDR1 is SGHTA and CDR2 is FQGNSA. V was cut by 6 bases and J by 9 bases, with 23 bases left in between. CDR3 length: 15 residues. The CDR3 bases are TGTGCCAGCAGACTCCAGGGGTCGCCTAACGATCGCTACACCTTC. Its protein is CASRLQGSPNDRYTF.